Below are 28 T cell receptor beta chains sequenced from a single sample in a study of cytomegalovirus exposure and HLA in healthy donors. Assay used: immunoSEQ multiplex PCR; TCRdb lists only in-frame clones, some missing. The sample has about 200,000 clones, around 80% seen once. The specimen was PBMCs. The receptor set was obtained from a woman in her thirties in good health and CMV-seropositive.

J is TRBJ2-5 and V is TRBV30; 16 bases line up with TRBD2. With 3 bases clipped from V and 5 bases from J, the junction kept 6 bases outside the gene matches. The CDR3 loop spans 16 amino acids. Germline lookup yields CDR1 GTSNPN and CDR2 SVGIG (reference sequence). The CDR3 protein is CAWRPGLAGGQETQYF. In nucleotides, the CDR3 is TGTGCCTGGAGGCCGGGACTAGCGGGAGGGCAGGAGACCCAGTACTTC.

The J gene is TRBJ2-7, the V gene TRBV5-1; possibly TRBD2 for D (6 bases). Trimming removed 4 bases from V and 0 bases from J, with 11 bases in between. CDR3 size: 14 residues. Looked up from germline, CDR1 is SGHRS and CDR2 is YFSETQ. In nucleotides, the CDR3 is TGCGCCAGCAGCACCTTGGGGGGCTCCTACGAGCAGTACTTC. This codes for CASSTLGGSYEQYF.

The chain links TRBV4-1 to TRBJ2-7; no clear D gene. The CDR3 has 16 residues. Germline V CDR1 and CDR2: MGHRA, YSYEKL. The V gene lost 1 base and the J gene lost 0 bases, with 13 bases spanning the gap. CDR3 region: CASSQASSQSSYEQYF. DNA of the CDR3: TGCGCCAGCAGCCAAGCCAGTAGCCAGAGCTCCTACGAGCAGTACTTC.

The genes are TRBV5-4 and TRBJ1-5, with a possible D match to TRBD1 (5 bases). This CDR3 has 13 residues. CDR1 and CDR2 from the germline V gene are SGHNT and YYREEE (reference sequence). Trimming took off 5 bases at V and 4 bases at J, with 10 bases between the two ends. The CDR3: CASSPGVNQPQHF. In DNA form, the CDR3 reads TGTGCCAGCAGTCCGGGGGTAAATCAGCCCCAGCATTTT.

The rearrangement joins TRBV6-5 to TRBJ2-1; TRBD1 aligns across 9 bases. The CDR3 contains 15 residues. V gave up 8 bases and J gave up 10 bases; unmatched junction bases: 15. Germline V gives CDR1 MNHEY, CDR2 SVGAGI. As DNA, the CDR3 is TGTGCCAGCGGGGGTTGGGGAGGGACAGGGCCGGAGCAGTTCTTC. Protein product: CASGGWGGTGPEQFF.

The CDR3 nucleotides are TGTGCCCGTAACGGCGGGAGGGGTAGTACCGGGGAGCTGTTTTTT. Protein: CARNGGRGSTGELFF. This chain joins TRBV30 and TRBJ2-2; 9 nucleotides match TRBD2. In germline, CDR1 is GTSNPN, CDR2 SVGIG (reference sequence). The CDR3 extends over 15 amino acids. J lost 5 bases, V lost 8 bases, and 12 bases had no gene match.

This clone appeared a few times. The chain combines TRBV19 with TRBJ1-5; D is undetermined. The CDR3 has 12 amino acids. V shed 3 bases and J shed 4 bases, with 4 bases lying between them. Germline-derived CDR1 and CDR2 are LNHDA and SQIVND (reference sequence). CDR3 protein: CASSIGNQPQHF. CDR3 in DNA: TGTGCCAGTAGTATCGGGAATCAGCCCCAGCATTTT.

The chain employs TRBV29-1 and TRBJ1-2, with D possibly TRBD1 on 6 matching bases. The germline V gene has CDR1 SQVTM and CDR2 ANQGSEA. Trimming pared 4 bases from V and 4 bases from J, leaving 7 bases between. This CDR3 region has 11 residues. In nucleotides, the CDR3 is TGCAGCGTTGCAGGGGTCTATGGCTACACCTTC. Translating it yields CSVAGVYGYTF.

The rearrangement uses TRBV25-1 and TRBJ2-3, with 11 bases fitting TRBD2. The trim removed 4 bases at V and 4 bases at J, leaving 7 bases unmatched. The CDR3 is 16 amino acids. Germline V gives CDR1 MGHDK, CDR2 SYGVNS. CDR3 region: CASSAIAGGVADTQYF. CDR3 coding DNA: TGTGCCAGCAGTGCAATAGCGGGAGGGGTCGCAGATACGCAGTATTTT.

The chain couples TRBV11-3 to TRBJ2-3, with D perhaps matching TRBD2 (6 bases). This CDR3 contains 15 residues. V lost 2 bases to trimming and J lost 0 bases, with 9 bases between them. Germline V gene sequence: CDR1 SGHNT, CDR2 YENEEA. The CDR3 loop reads CASSLMGLSTDTQYF. In DNA form, the CDR3 reads TGTGCCAGCAGCTTAATGGGACTTAGCACAGATACGCAGTATTTT.

The CDR3 sequence: CASSPDQTGYGYTF. The CDR3 region has the DNA TGTGCCAGCAGCCCTGACCAGACGGGATATGGCTACACCTTC. The chain has TRBV7-8 and TRBJ1-2; D gene ambiguous. CDR1 and CDR2 from the germline V gene are SGHVS and FQNEAQ. The CDR3 sequence is 14 residues long. Trimming pared 5 bases from V and 5 bases from J, leaving 15 bases between.

The J gene is TRBJ2-7, the V gene TRBV11-3, with 7 bases that match TRBD2. CDR3 size: 16 residues. V lost 1 base and J lost 4; bases outside the gene matches: 10. CDR1 is SGHNT and CDR2 is YENEEA in the germline V gene. CDR3 sequence: CASSLVDPGGPYEQYF. As DNA, the CDR3 is TGTGCCAGCAGCTTAGTCGACCCGGGAGGACCTTACGAGCAGTACTTC.

This chain links TRBV7-8 with TRBJ2-1; 8 bases match TRBD1. Germline V gene sequence: CDR1 SGHVS, CDR2 FQNEAQ. This CDR3 has 15 amino acids. The J segment lost 2 bases and the V segment lost 5 bases, leaving 5 bases of the junction unmatched. CDR3 sequence: CASSPRTGTYNEQFF. The CDR3 bases are TGTGCCAGCAGCCCGCGGACAGGGACCTACAATGAGCAGTTCTTC.

This clone has only a few counts. The chain employs TRBV7-9 and TRBJ2-5, with 7 bases identical to TRBD1. This CDR3 has 15 residues. The V segment lost 1 base and the J segment 4 bases; nucleotides outside the gene matches: 6. Germline V CDR1 and CDR2: SEHNR, FQNEAQ (reference sequence). The CDR3 nucleotides read TGTGCCAGCAGCTTAGGACAGGGCGGGCGAGAGACCCAGTACTTC. It specifies CASSLGQGGRETQYF.

The chain uses TRBV5-1 and TRBJ2-1; 8 bases are a match to TRBD2. Looked up from germline, CDR1 is SGHRS and CDR2 is YFSETQ. The CDR3 covers 16 residues. Trimming at V came to 0 bases and at J to 7 bases, leaving 9 bases not matched to a gene. The DNA of the CDR3 is TGCGCCAGCAGCTTGGTGGGCTCGGGAGGGCGGAATGAGCAGTTCTTC. Translation: CASSLVGSGGRNEQFF.

The J gene is TRBJ2-7, the V gene TRBV27; 9 bases map to TRBD2. Trimming removed 5 bases from V and 2 bases from J; junction bases left unmatched: 10. CDR1 is MNHEY, CDR2 SMNVEV, per germline (reference sequence). This CDR3 contains 16 residues. Written as DNA, the CDR3 is TGTGCCAGCAGTAACCTCGGGCTAGCGGGGACCTACGAGCAGTACTTC. Translating gives CASSNLGLAGTYEQYF.

The chain recombines TRBV5-4 with TRBJ2-1; perhaps TRBD1 as D (6 bases). The CDR3 is 13 amino acids. CDR1 SGHNT and CDR2 YYREEE come from the germline V gene (reference sequence). V lost 5 bases and J lost 9, with 15 bases in between. CDR3 region: CASRSQGIIEQFF. Written as DNA, the CDR3 is TGTGCCAGCAGATCTCAGGGGATCATTGAGCAGTTCTTC. The full variable domain, completed using reference TRBV5-4 and TRBJ2-1, is ETGVTQSPTHLIKTRGQQVTLRCSSQSGHNTVSWYQQALGQGPQFIFQYYREEENGRGNFPPRFSGLQFPNYSSELNVNALELDDSALYLCASRSQGIIEQFFGPGTRLTVL.

The genes are TRBV29-1 and TRBJ2-7; no definite D call. Germline V gives CDR1 SQVTM, CDR2 ANQGSEA. The CDR3 sequence is 13 residues long. The V end was cut by 1 base, the J end by 2 bases, with 9 bases between. CDR3: CSVEVGVPYEQYF. The CDR3 bases are TGCAGCGTTGAAGTTGGAGTTCCCTACGAGCAGTACTTC.

This clone showed up just once. This chain joins TRBV11-1 and TRBJ2-7; no clear D. The germline V gene has CDR1 SGHAT and CDR2 FQDESV (reference sequence). This CDR3 spans 12 amino acids. V was trimmed by 3 bases and J by 4 bases, leaving 7 bases between them. The CDR3, as DNA: TGTGCCAGCAGCTTGGGCAGTTACGAGCAGTACTTC. Its protein product is CASSLGSYEQYF. Together with reference TRBV11-1 and TRBJ2-7, the CDR3 gives the full variable domain: EAEVAQSPRYKITEKSQAVAFWCDPISGHATLYWYRQILGQGPELLVQFQDESVVDDSQLPKDRFSAERLKGVDSTLKIQPAELGDSAMYLCASSLGSYEQYFGPGTRLTVT.

The chain combines TRBV7-2 with TRBJ2-1, with 16 bases matching TRBD2. This CDR3 has 19 residues. Per germline, CDR1 SGHTA and CDR2 FQGNSA. Trimming removed 5 bases from V and 2 bases from J; junction bases left unmatched: 9. The CDR3 region is CASSTPGLAGGWAYNEQFF. CDR3 sequence (DNA): TGTGCCAGCAGCACCCCGGGACTAGCGGGAGGGTGGGCCTACAATGAGCAGTTCTTC. The whole variable domain, filled in from reference TRBV7-2 and TRBJ2-1, reads GAGVSQSPSNKVTEKGKDVELRCDPISGHTALYWYRQSLGQGLEFLIYFQGNSAPDKSGLPSDRFSAERTGGSVSTLTIQRTQQEDSAVYLCASSTPGLAGGWAYNEQFFGPGTRLTVL.

This sequence joins TRBV6-1 and TRBJ2-7; D unclear. Germline V lookup: CDR1 MNHNS, CDR2 SASEGT. This CDR3 comprises 12 residues. The ends were cut back, 3 bases at V and 2 bases at J, with 5 bases in the middle. This CDR3 reads CASSDPAYEQYF. The DNA for the CDR3 is TGTGCCAGCAGTGACCCCGCCTACGAGCAGTACTTC.

V usage is TRBV30 and J usage is TRBJ1-2; D possibly corresponds to TRBD1 (5 bases). With 5 bases removed from V and 1 base from J, the gap between germline ends came to 11 bases. The CDR3 length is 13 residues. The germline V gene has CDR1 GTSNPN and CDR2 SVGIG (reference sequence). This CDR3 is CAWGRGSNYGYTF. The CDR3 region has the DNA TGTGCCTGGGGGAGGGGTAGTAACTATGGCTACACCTTC.

This chain links TRBV19 with TRBJ2-5, with D perhaps TRBD1 (7 bases). Trimming left V 6 bases short and J 2 bases short, with 16 bases between. The CDR3 length is 15 residues. Per germline, CDR1 LNHDA and CDR2 SQIVND (reference sequence). Here the CDR3 reads CASRRTAGQQETQYF. The CDR3 bases are TGTGCCAGTAGAAGAACCGCGGGACAGCAAGAGACCCAGTACTTC.

This sequence joins TRBV5-6 and TRBJ2-5; unclear D gene. CDR3 size: 15 residues. Germline CDR1 and CDR2: SGHDT and YYEEEE. Trimming stripped 1 base from V and 8 bases from J, with 18 bases between. The CDR3 sequence: CASSLSRTSLETQYF. CDR3 in DNA: TGTGCCAGCAGCTTGTCACGAACCAGCCTAGAAACCCAGTACTTC.

The V and J genes are TRBV7-2 and TRBJ1-2; D perhaps matches TRBD1 (5 bases). The CDR3 sequence is 13 residues long. From germline, CDR1 is SGHTA and CDR2 FQGNSA. V was clipped by 1 base and J by 4 bases, with 7 bases between them. Here the CDR3 DNA reads TGTGCCAGCAGCTTAGTGACAGCCTATGGCTACACCTTC. It is translated as CASSLVTAYGYTF.

The rearrangement uses TRBV27 and TRBJ2-2; D is possibly TRBD2 (5 bases). CDR3 length: 16 residues. Germline CDR1 is MNHEY and CDR2 is SMNVEV (reference sequence). The V gene lost 2 bases and the J gene lost 0 bases, with 10 bases spanning the gap. The CDR3 bases are TGTGCCAGCAGTTTAATCAGCGGATCGAACACCGGGGAGCTGTTTTTT. It encodes CASSLISGSNTGELFF.

The genes are TRBV5-1 and TRBJ2-3, with D perhaps matching TRBD1 (5 bases). CDR1 is SGHRS, CDR2 YFSETQ, per germline. This CDR3 contains 14 residues. Deletions cut 5 bases from V and 4 bases from J, with 14 bases between. CDR3 DNA: TGCGCCAGCAGGCCAGGGATGAGTGCAGATACGCAGTATTTT. This gives the protein CASRPGMSADTQYF.

Only one count was recorded for this clone. Written as DNA, the CDR3 is TGTGCCCCACTCGGAGCGGGATACACAGATACGCAGTATTTT. Protein product: CAPLGAGYTDTQYF. V usage is TRBV30 and J usage is TRBJ2-3, with 7 bases fitting TRBD2. After removal of 8 bases from V and 2 bases from J, the junction contained 10 bases not matched to a gene. The CDR3 totals 14 residues. Germline V gives CDR1 GTSNPN, CDR2 SVGIG (reference sequence).